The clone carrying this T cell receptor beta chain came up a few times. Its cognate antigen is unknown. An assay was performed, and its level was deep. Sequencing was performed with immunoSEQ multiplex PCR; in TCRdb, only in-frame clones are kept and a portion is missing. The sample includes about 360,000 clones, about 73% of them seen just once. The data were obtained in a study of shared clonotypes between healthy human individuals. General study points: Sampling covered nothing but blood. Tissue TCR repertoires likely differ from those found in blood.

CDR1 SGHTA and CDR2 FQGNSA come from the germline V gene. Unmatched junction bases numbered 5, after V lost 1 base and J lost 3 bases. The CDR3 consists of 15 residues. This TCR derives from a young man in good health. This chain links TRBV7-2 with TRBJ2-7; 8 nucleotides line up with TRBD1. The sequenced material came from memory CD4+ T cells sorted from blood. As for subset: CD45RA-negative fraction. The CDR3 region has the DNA TGTGCCAGCAGCTTAGTCAACAGGGGGGACTACGAGCAGTACTTC. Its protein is CASSLVNRGDYEQYF.